This T cell receptor (beta chain) emerged from a study of blood T cell repertoires in COVID-19. Study summary: Nucleic acid was either cDNA or gDNA, and it came from T cells, B-cell-depleted T cells, or PBMCs.

Original processing methods: Amplification with reference gene primers provided the estimates of nucleated cell counts. The protocol was immunoSEQ multiplex PCR, while the TCRdb copy is restricted to in-frame clones and leaves out a portion. The V and J calls and clone size were taken over from that table, and D and trimming were inferred from the DNA. The sample lists about 180,000 clones, around 74% seen once, with around 8.1% in the top ten. Between the trimmed V and J ends, which lost 2 bases and 3 bases, there was a span of 7 bases. Germline CDR1 and CDR2: GTSNPN and SVGIG (reference sequence). This CDR3 is built from 12 residues.

The J gene is TRBJ1-2, the V gene TRBV30; no clear D gene. Sequenced input: peripheral blood. The origin of this receptor is a woman aged 60-75 years with COVID-19, enrolled during active disease. The CDR3 sequence is CAWSRLHYGYTF. As DNA, the CDR3 is TGTGCCTGGAGTCGACTTCACTATGGCTACACCTTC.